This entry describes one T cell receptor beta chain. The data stem from a study of blood T cell repertoires in COVID-19. Across the whole study: Italy, Spain and the United States were the sources of the convalescent and acute COVID-19 samples. T cells, B-cell-depleted T cells, or PBMCs supplied cDNA or gDNA.

Authors' analysis steps: Quantification of nucleated cells was approximated via reference gene primer amplification. Some clones are missing from TCRdb's copy, which holds only in-frame ones; the method was immunoSEQ multiplex PCR. The DNA gave D and trimming, while V, J and clone size come from that table. The data hold a few hundred thousand clones, with around 85% observed a single time. The CDR3 consists of 14 residues. Germline-derived CDR1 and CDR2 are SGHDT and YYEEEE. V gave up 1 base and J gave up 5 bases, with 13 bases separating them. The V and J genes are TRBV5-6 and TRBJ2-7; D not resolved. The sequence was obtained from a human donor in a cohort sampled during active COVID-19. Sequencing input: peripheral blood. CDR3: CASSLNIVGDEQYF. CDR3 sequence (DNA): TGTGCCAGCAGCTTGAACATAGTTGGAGACGAGCAGTACTTC.